The 23 T cell receptor beta chains below all came from one sample that was sequenced in a study of T cell repertoires in cytomegalovirus infection. TCRdb redid the calling of the reads with MiXCR, one entry per CDR3 protein. The sample consists of about 680,000 distinct CDR3 sequences, 20% to 25% of them appearing once. Source material: CD8+ T cells from PBMCs. These receptor sequences come from a human donor in good health (CMV status not recorded). Some clones in this sample may be carry-over from other donors' samples.

The genes are TRBV6-2 or TRBV6-3 and TRBJ2-3; no clear D gene. The CDR3 is 15 amino acids. The ends were cut back, 4 bases at V and 0 bases at J, with 11 bases in the middle. Germline V gene data show CDR1 as MNHEY and CDR2 as SVGEGT. This chain's CDR3 is CASSSPRISTDTQYF. The CDR3 DNA reads as TGTGCCAGCAGTTCCCCCCGGATTAGCACAGATACGCAGTATTTT.

This clonotype was recorded many times. This chain links TRBV7-2 with TRBJ2-1; tentatively, D is TRBD2 (5 bases). Trimming stripped 8 bases from V and 4 bases from J, with 15 bases between. Germline V gene data show CDR1 as SGHTA and CDR2 as FQGNSA. The CDR3 has 14 amino acids. In DNA, the CDR3 is TGTGCCAGCCAACCGACTACCCCGTACAATGAGCAGTTCTTC. This codes for CASQPTTPYNEQFF. Drawing the rest from reference TRBV7-2 and TRBJ2-1, the complete variable domain is GAGVSQSPSNKVTEKGKDVELRCDPISGHTALYWYRQSLGQGLEFLIYFQGNSAPDKSGLPSDRFSAERTGGSVSTLTIQRTQQEDSAVYLCASQPTTPYNEQFFGPGTRLTVL.

The sample holds many counts of this clonotype. This chain joins TRBV7-8 and TRBJ2-1, with 7 bases that match TRBD1. Germline CDR1 is SGHVS and CDR2 is FQNEAQ. V shed 5 bases, J shed 2 bases, and the junction held 6 bases outside the gene matches. The CDR3 runs to 15 residues. CDR3 protein: CASSLYRGPYNEQFF. The CDR3 DNA is TGTGCCAGCAGCCTGTACAGGGGACCCTACAATGAGCAGTTCTTC.

This clonotype appeared a few times. This chain uses TRBV7-9 with TRBJ1-2; 8 positions agree with TRBD1. Trimming took 5 bases from V and 7 from J; bases not matched to a gene: 9. This CDR3 is 14 amino acids long. CDR1 SEHNR and CDR2 FQNEAQ come from the germline V gene (reference sequence). Here the CDR3 reads CASSRQGARSGYTF. The CDR3 DNA is TGTGCCAGCAGCCGGCAGGGGGCGCGGAGTGGCTACACCTTC.

The J gene is TRBJ1-1, the V gene TRBV7-2; D uncertain. This CDR3 has 14 residues. Germline-derived CDR1 and CDR2 are SGHTA and FQGNSA. Trimming took 10 bases from V and 7 from J, leaving 22 bases between them. Written as DNA, the CDR3 is TGTGCCACCCTTTCCGGGCCTTACGTAGGTGAAGCTTTCTTT. Translating gives CATLSGPYVGEAFF.

A word on this clonotype: A clone one base away is much larger, so this may be a read error. The gene calls are TRBV28 and TRBJ2-1, with D possibly being TRBD2 (5 bases). CDR3 size: 12 residues. CDR1 is MDHEN and CDR2 is SYDVKM in the germline V gene. The V gene lost 4 bases and the J gene lost 8 bases, with 9 bases spanning the gap. CDR3 in DNA: TGTGCCAGCAGTTCGGGGATCTATGAGCAGTTCTTC. Translating it yields CASSSGIYEQFF.

A single count supports this clonotype. The chain links TRBV5-1 to TRBJ2-2; no definite D call. Trimming cost V 4 bases and J 2 bases, with 12 bases left between them. Germline-derived CDR1 and CDR2 are SGHRS and YFSETQ. The CDR3 is 15 residues long. CDR3 coding DNA: TGCGCCAGCAGCCCGTGGACGGTTAACACCGGGGAGCTGTTTTTT. It encodes CASSPWTVNTGELFF. The full variable domain, with the rest looked up from reference TRBV5-1 and TRBJ2-2, is KAGVTQTPRYLIKTRGQQVTLSCSPISGHRSVSWYQQTPGQGLQFLFEYFSETQRNKGNFPGRFSGRQFSNSRSEMNVSTLELGDSALYLCASSPWTVNTGELFFGEGSRLTVL.

The chain joins TRBV20-1 to TRBJ2-1, with TRBD2 identical over 7 bases. Germline trimming cut 3 bases from V and 8 bases from J; bases unmatched to any gene: 10. The CDR3 length is 14 residues. Germline V CDR1 and CDR2: DFQATT, SNEGSKA (reference sequence). The CDR3 here is CSARFRDYRDEQFF. CDR3 DNA sequence: TGCAGTGCTAGGTTCCGGGACTATAGGGATGAGCAGTTCTTC.

The chain employs TRBV7-9 and TRBJ1-1; possible D gene TRBD1, 6 bases. Germline lookup yields CDR1 SEHNR and CDR2 FQNEAQ (reference sequence). Trimming shortened V by 0 bases and J by 3 bases, and 17 bases separated the two germline ends. The length of the CDR3 is 17 residues. The CDR3: CASSLATGGRVHTEAFF. The CDR3 nucleotides are TGTGCCAGCAGCTTAGCGACCGGGGGGCGCGTGCACACTGAAGCTTTCTTT.

This clonotype has more than one count but fewer than ten. The gene calls are TRBV11-2 and TRBJ2-7; no clear D. CDR1 SGHAT and CDR2 FQNNGV come from the germline V gene. This CDR3 has 14 residues. Trimming left V 5 bases short and J 3 bases short, with 14 bases between. Here the CDR3 DNA reads TGTGCCAGCAGCCCTGAACCGGCCCTCTACGAGCAGTACTTC. It yields the protein CASSPEPALYEQYF.

The J gene is TRBJ2-2, the V gene TRBV7-4; 7 nucleotides match TRBD2. The CDR3 sequence is 15 residues long. Germline CDR1 and CDR2: SGHVT and SQSDAQ. CDR3 sequence reads: CGGGDSTSNTGELFF. For the CDR3, the DNA is TGTGGGGGAGGGGACTCTACTTCGAACACCGGGGAGCTGTTTTTT.

Concerning this clonotype itself: Possible read error: a much larger clone is one base away. The V and J genes are TRBV7-9 and TRBJ2-1; the match to TRBD2 covers 9 bases. CDR1 and CDR2 (germline): SEHNR, FQNEAQ (reference sequence). The CDR3 is 17 amino acids. The ends lost 2 bases at V and 0 bases at J; junction bases unmatched: 5. The CDR3 DNA is TGTGCCAGCAGCTTAATTAGCGGGGGTGGCTCCTACAATGAGCAGTTCTTC. Its translation is CASSLISGGGSYNEQFF.

The V and J genes are TRBV9 and TRBJ1-2; perhaps TRBD1 as D (5 bases). From germline, CDR1 is SGDLS and CDR2 YYNGEE. V was trimmed by 4 bases and J by 3 bases, leaving 13 bases between them. The CDR3 extends over 14 amino acids. The CDR3 loop reads CASSPDGGDYGYTF. CDR3 in DNA: TGTGCCAGCAGCCCGGACGGGGGGGACTATGGCTACACCTTC.

The chain is built from TRBV20-1 and TRBJ2-3; 11 bases fit TRBD2. The germline CDR1 and CDR2 sequences are DFQATT and SNEGSKA (reference sequence). CDR3 size: 13 residues. Written as DNA, the CDR3 is TGCATTCCGGTTAGCGGGGGGGGAGATACGCAGTATTTT. It encodes CIPVSGGGDTQYF.

This clonotype was seen a few times. The chain carries TRBV20-1 and TRBJ1-1; TRBD1 is a possible D gene (6 bases). CDR3 length equals 13 residues. Per the germline V gene, CDR1 is DFQATT and CDR2 is SNEGSKA (reference sequence). V lost 6 bases to trimming and J lost 3 bases, with 14 bases between them. The DNA of the CDR3 is TGCAGTGCCGAGCAACAGGGCCACACTGAAGCTTTCTTT. This encodes CSAEQQGHTEAFF.

This clonotype was recorded many times. The chain uses TRBV10-3 and TRBJ1-1; D call uncertain. CDR1 is ENHRY, CDR2 SYGVKD, per germline. V was pared by 2 bases and J by 1 base, with 11 bases between. The CDR3 consists of 15 residues. DNA of the CDR3: TGTGCCATCAGTGAGAAGGCAGAGTCGAACACTGAAGCTTTCTTT. As protein: CAISEKAESNTEAFF.

This chain connects TRBV7-9 to TRBJ1-2; 11 bases are shared with TRBD1. CDR3 length equals 17 residues. Per germline, CDR1 SEHNR and CDR2 FQNEAQ (reference sequence). Trimming removed 4 bases from V and 3 bases from J; junction bases left unmatched: 10. CDR3 DNA: TGTGCCAGCAGCTCCCTAGTGGACAGGGGGCAAGACTATGGCTACACCTTC. It yields the protein CASSSLVDRGQDYGYTF.

J is TRBJ1-2 and V is TRBV25-1; D is unresolved. The V end lost 7 bases, the J end lost 0 bases, and 9 bases lay between the germline ends. Germline values: CDR1 MGHDK, CDR2 SYGVNS. The CDR3 length is 13 residues. The CDR3 loop reads CASIGPPNYGYTF. The CDR3 DNA follows: TGTGCCAGCATCGGGCCTCCTAACTATGGCTACACCTTC.

Points on this clonotype: Given a much more abundant clone one base away, this may be a read error. The conserved phenylalanine or tryptophan is not found at the CDR3 terminus, so this likely reflects a read error. The chain has TRBV7-4 and TRBJ2-3; 11 bases are a match to TRBD2. V shed 10 bases, J shed 5 bases, and the junction held 5 bases outside the gene matches. CDR1 and CDR2 from the germline V gene are SGHVT and SQSDAQ. The CDR3 extends over 13 amino acids. The CDR3 sequence is CATTSGEVDTQYS. The CDR3 DNA sequence: TGTGCCACGACTAGCGGGGAGGTAGATACGCAGTATTCT.

The CDR3 is CASSQVRSSYNSPLHF. The DNA for the CDR3 is TGTGCCAGCAGCCAAGTCCGGAGCTCCTATAATTCACCCCTCCACTTT. This chain uses TRBV14 with TRBJ1-6; no clear D gene. Germline CDR1 and CDR2: SGHDN and FVKESK. The V and J ends lost 1 base and 0 bases respectively, with 7 bases between them. The CDR3 has 16 amino acids. Filled out from reference TRBV14 and TRBJ1-6, the complete variable domain reads EAGVTQFPSHSVIEKGQTVTLRCDPISGHDNLYWYRRVMGKEIKFLLHFVKESKQDESGMPNNRFLAERTGGTYSTLKVQPAELEDSGVYFCASSQVRSSYNSPLHFGNGTRLTVT.

The rearrangement uses TRBV29-1 and TRBJ2-7; D call uncertain. The ends were cut back, 2 bases at V and 0 bases at J, with 5 bases in the middle. This CDR3 has 12 residues. The germline CDR1 and CDR2 sequences are SQVTM and ANQGSEA. The CDR3 bases are TGCAGCGTTGAATCCAACTCCTACGAGCAGTACTTC. It codes for CSVESNSYEQYF.

This clonotype was seen more than once but under ten times. The rearrangement uses TRBV29-1 and TRBJ1-1, with D unclear. This CDR3 is 12 amino acids long. Germline CDR1 is SQVTM and CDR2 is ANQGSEA. V shed 4 bases and J shed 0 bases, with 6 bases lying between them. The CDR3 protein is CSVGVMNTEAFF. CDR3 nucleotides: TGCAGCGTTGGGGTTATGAACACTGAAGCTTTCTTT.

This clonotype has only a few counts. The chain recombines TRBV28 with TRBJ2-1, with D perhaps TRBD1 (5 bases). The CDR3 has 15 residues. Germline values: CDR1 MDHEN, CDR2 SYDVKM. The ends were cut back, 5 bases at V and 1 base at J, with 12 bases in the middle. The CDR3 DNA reads as TGTGCCAGCAGTATCAGGGTTTCGTCCTACAATGAGCAGTTCTTC. Amino acid sequence: CASSIRVSSYNEQFF.